The 12 T cell receptor beta chains in this list originate from one sample, sequenced in a study of cytomegalovirus exposure and HLA in healthy donors. Primers included in the PCR were 60 Vbeta and 13 Jbeta primers. Profiled with immunoSEQ multiplex PCR; TCRdb holds only in-frame clones, not every one. The top ten hold over 0.95% of the sample, which has 150,000 to 200,000 clones, over 60% seen once. The sequenced sample was PBMCs. These receptors all come from a woman aged 50 to 60 in good health and CMV-seropositive.

Remarks on this clone: An end of the junction differs from the germline gene, which may be a read error. V usage is TRBV5-4 and J usage is TRBJ2-2; 7 nucleotides align to TRBD1. The CDR3 totals 14 residues. Germline loops: CDR1 SGHNT, CDR2 YYREEE (reference sequence). The CDR3: CASSLTGNAGELFF. For the CDR3, the DNA is TGTGCCAGCAGCCTGACAGGGAACGCCGGGGAGCTGTTTTTT. Full variable domain (remainder filled in from reference TRBV5-4 and TRBJ2-2): ETGVTQSPTHLIKTRGQQVTLRCSSQSGHNTVSWYQQALGQGPQFIFQYYREEENGRGNFPPRFSGLQFPNYSSELNVNALELDDSALYLCASSLTGNAGELFFGEGSRLTVL.

This clone is a singleton in its sample. DNA for the CDR3: TGTGCCAGCAGTCCGAGGGGGACTAGCGGGATGTACAATGAGCAGTTCTTC. Translated: CASSPRGTSGMYNEQFF. The V call is TRBV27, the J call TRBJ2-1, with TRBD2 matching over 13 bases. The CDR3 consists of 17 residues. From germline, CDR1 is MNHEY and CDR2 SMNVEV (reference sequence). V trimming: 5 bases; J trimming: 4 bases; junction bases outside the gene matches: 8.

This chain uses TRBV28 with TRBJ2-1; TRBD2 might be the D (5 bases). The CDR3 has 12 residues. CDR1 is MDHEN, CDR2 SYDVKM, per germline. V lost 6 bases and J lost 16, with 19 bases in between. Here the CDR3 reads CASSPSGSPVFF. DNA of the CDR3: TGTGCCAGCAGCCCCTCGGGATCCCCGGTTTTCTTC.

V gene TRBV7-2 combines with J gene TRBJ1-1, with TRBD1 matching 8 bases. The CDR3 loop spans 15 amino acids. Trimming took 4 bases from V and 4 from J; bases not matched to a gene: 8. CDR1 and CDR2 (germline): SGHTA, FQGNSA. The CDR3 loop reads CASSSLTGGGTEAFF. The CDR3 coding sequence is TGTGCCAGCAGCTCCCTTACAGGGGGGGGCACTGAAGCTTTCTTT.

V usage is TRBV28 and J usage is TRBJ1-2; 10 nucleotides align to TRBD1. Germline V gene lookup returns CDR1 MDHEN and CDR2 SYDVKM. The V gene end was trimmed by 1 base and the J gene end by 0 bases; junction bases not matched to a gene: 8. This CDR3 has 18 residues. The CDR3 nucleotides read TGTGCCAGCAGTTTATTGGTGGACAGGGGGTCCTCTAACTATGGCTACACCTTC. This encodes CASSLLVDRGSSNYGYTF.

The chain carries TRBV7-2 and TRBJ2-5; TRBD1 matches 7 bases. The CDR3 is 13 residues long. Germline V gene sequence: CDR1 SGHTA, CDR2 FQGNSA. The trim removed 3 bases at V and 4 bases at J, leaving 2 bases unmatched. The CDR3 DNA sequence: TGTGCCAGCAGCTTGGGACAGAGAGAGACCCAGTACTTC. It codes for CASSLGQRETQYF. Together with reference TRBV7-2 and TRBJ2-5, the CDR3 gives the full variable domain: GAGVSQSPSNKVTEKGKDVELRCDPISGHTALYWYRQSLGQGLEFLIYFQGNSAPDKSGLPSDRFSAERTGGSVSTLTIQRTQQEDSAVYLCASSLGQRETQYFGPGTRLLVL.

This clone has only a few counts. This sequence joins TRBV2 and TRBJ2-3; 8 bases are shared with TRBD2. The ends lost 4 bases at V and 6 bases at J; junction bases unmatched: 12. Germline values: CDR1 SNHLY, CDR2 FYNNEI. This CDR3 spans 16 amino acids. Here the CDR3 DNA reads TGTGCCAGCAGTGCTGGAGCGGGAGTGGGGGTCGATACGCAGTATTTT. Translation: CASSAGAGVGVDTQYF.

This clone occurred once. DNA of the CDR3: TGTGCCAGCAGCACCAGGGCAGGATCACCCCTCCACTTT. Residues: CASSTRAGSPLHF. This chain connects TRBV7-9 to TRBJ1-6; possible D gene TRBD1, 5 bases. V lost 5 bases and J 10 bases, leaving 12 bases between the germline ends. There are 13 residues in the CDR3. Germline loops: CDR1 SEHNR, CDR2 FQNEAQ (reference sequence).

This chain uses TRBV11-2 with TRBJ2-3, with 8 bases fitting TRBD2. CDR1 and CDR2 (germline): SGHAT, FQNNGV. The CDR3 has 15 residues. V lost 6 bases, J lost 9 bases, and 14 bases stayed unmatched. The CDR3 sequence: CASSHAGEVAGTQYF. For the CDR3, the DNA is TGTGCCAGCAGTCACGCCGGTGAGGTAGCGGGAACGCAGTATTTT. Filled out from reference TRBV11-2 and TRBJ2-3, the complete variable domain reads EAGVAQSPRYKIIEKRQSVAFWCNPISGHATLYWYQQILGQGPKLLIQFQNNGVVDDSQLPKDRFSAERLKGVDSTLKIQPAKLEDSAVYLCASSHAGEVAGTQYFGPGTRLTVL.

This clone appeared a single time. This rearrangement joins TRBV4-3 to TRBJ2-5; D gene uncertain. Germline CDR1 reads LGHNA; CDR2 reads YSLEER. V was pared by 1 base and J by 1 base, with 10 bases between. The CDR3 is made up of 15 amino acids. DNA of the CDR3: TGCGCCAGCAGCCAAGGGGCCCGCGCCCAAGAGACCCAGTACTTC. It translates to CASSQGARAQETQYF.

This rearrangement joins TRBV5-4 to TRBJ2-1, with 10 positions matching TRBD1. Looked up from germline, CDR1 is SGHNT and CDR2 is YYREEE (reference sequence). The CDR3 is 14 amino acids. V dropped 0 bases and J dropped 7; count of bases not matched to a gene: 1. The DNA for the CDR3 is TGTGCCAGCAGCTTGGGGGGACAGGGGAATGAGCAGTTCTTC. It encodes CASSLGGQGNEQFF.

This clone was found a few times. The rearrangement joins TRBV4-1 to TRBJ2-3, with 9 positions matching TRBD2. V was clipped by 4 bases and J by 0 bases; unmatched bases: 11. Germline values: CDR1 MGHRA, CDR2 YSYEKL. The CDR3 contains 18 residues. CDR3 nucleotide sequence: TGCGCCAGCAGCCCAAGGGGGGCTAGCGGGGCGAGCACAGATACGCAGTATTTT. Translated, it gives CASSPRGASGASTDTQYF.